These 9 T cell receptor beta chains originate from one sample sequenced in a study of a mutant IDH1 vaccine in newly diagnosed glioma. Their cognate antigens are unknown. The table came from immunoSEQ multiplex PCR; TCRdb's copy has only in-frame clones and leaves some out. In the table there are around 28,000 clones, around 89% of which are singletons. Time point indicated: week 5, during vaccination. Topical imiquimod accompanied each vaccine dose, which consisted of 300 ug of mutant IDH1 20-mer peptide. The sequenced sample was PBMCs, obtained from a glioma patient whose treatment included an IDH1 peptide vaccine. The source is a man aged 18 to 30 with glioma.

This chain joins TRBV6-5 and TRBJ1-2; a possible D gene is TRBD1 (5 bases). Germline V gene sequence: CDR1 MNHEY, CDR2 SVGAGI. The CDR3 runs 13 residues. V lost 6 bases, J lost 8 bases, and 16 bases lay in between. For the CDR3, the DNA is TGTGCCAGCAGCCCAACAGGATTTCGGGGCTACACCTTC. This sequence encodes CASSPTGFRGYTF.

This clone was picked up a small number of times. The chain has TRBV7-2 and TRBJ2-1; possibly TRBD1 or TRBD2 for D (5 bases each). V shed 8 bases and J shed 7 bases, with 12 bases lying between them. Germline lookup yields CDR1 SGHTA and CDR2 FQGNSA. This CDR3 is built from 12 residues. This CDR3 is CASGGIGNEQFF. CDR3 nucleotides: TGTGCCAGCGGGGGTATTGGGAATGAGCAGTTCTTC.

The chain couples TRBV30 to TRBJ2-2; 10 bases align to TRBD1. Germline values: CDR1 GTSNPN, CDR2 SVGIG (reference sequence). Unmatched junction bases numbered 5, after V lost 3 bases and J lost 7 bases. The CDR3 contains 14 residues. The CDR3 DNA follows: TGTGCCTGGAGAGACAGGGGGCGTCACGGGGAGCTGTTTTTT. Translated: CAWRDRGRHGELFF.

This clone was seen more than once but under ten times. The chain uses TRBV4-3 and TRBJ1-5; D is uncertain. The V and J ends lost 0 bases and 6 bases respectively, with 6 bases between them. This CDR3 comprises 13 residues. Germline V gives CDR1 LGHNA, CDR2 YSLEER. The CDR3, as DNA: TGCGCCAGCAGCCAAGATAAGGGTCAGCCCCAGCATTTT. This codes for CASSQDKGQPQHF.

The chain combines TRBV4-2 with TRBJ1-5, with 9 bases matching TRBD1. Germline CDR1 and CDR2: LGHNA and YNFKEQ. There are 13 residues in the CDR3. J lost 6 bases, V lost 3 bases, and 0 bases had no gene match. The CDR3 DNA reads TGTGCCAGCAGCCAGGGACAGGGTCAGCCCCAGCATTTT. The encoded protein is CASSQGQGQPQHF.

The V and J genes are TRBV30 and TRBJ2-2; 8 nucleotides line up with TRBD2. Losses at the gene ends were 0 bases for V and 6 bases for J; bases not matched to a gene: 6. Per germline, CDR1 GTSNPN and CDR2 SVGIG (reference sequence). CDR3 size: 15 residues. CDR3: CAWSVKAGDPGELFF. CDR3 nucleotide sequence: TGTGCCTGGAGTGTAAAAGCGGGAGATCCCGGGGAGCTGTTTTTT. Full variable domain (rest looked up from reference TRBV30 and TRBJ2-2): SQTIHQWPATLVQPVGSPLSLECTVEGTSNPNLYWYRQAAGRGLQLLFYSVGIGQISSEVPQNLSASRPQDRQFILSSKKLLLSDSGFYLCAWSVKAGDPGELFFGEGSRLTVL.

V and J are TRBV10-3 and TRBJ1-6; TRBD1 agrees at 7 bases. This CDR3 region has 14 residues. Looked up from germline, CDR1 is ENHRY and CDR2 is SYGVKD. Unmatched junction bases numbered 9, after V lost 7 bases and J lost 9 bases. In DNA, the CDR3 is TGTGCCATCAAAGGGTCCAGGGGGAGTTCACCCCTCCACTTT. This codes for CAIKGSRGSSPLHF.

The CDR3, as DNA: TGTGCCAGCAGCCAAGACGCCGAGAACACTGAAGCTTTCTTT. Its translation is CASSQDAENTEAFF. The chain carries TRBV4-2 and TRBJ1-1; D is unclear. The CDR3 length is 14 residues. The germline V gene has CDR1 LGHNA and CDR2 YNFKEQ. Trimming removed 0 bases from V and 1 base from J, with 6 bases in between.

The V call is TRBV5-6, the J call TRBJ1-2; D not resolved. V was pared by 3 bases and J by 2 bases, with 2 bases between. Per the germline V gene, CDR1 is SGHDT and CDR2 is YYEEEE. This CDR3 has 11 residues. DNA of the CDR3: TGTGCCAGCAGCTCGAACTATGGCTACACCTTC. Protein product: CASSSNYGYTF.